Included here is one T cell receptor beta chain sequence, with context. Its antigen remains unknown. Per germline, CDR1 MNHEY and CDR2 SVGAGI. The CDR3 contains 15 residues. In preparing each TCR library, about 3.5 ug of total RNA was used. TCRdb re-called the 5' RACE reads; every CDR3 protein appears as one record, without DNA. The listing contains 300,000 to 350,000 distinct CDR3 sequences. This sample stems from a study of monozygotic twins with inflammatory bowel disease. Study-wide findings and caveats: On the inverse Simpson index, IBD patients scored lower for TCRbeta diversity than healthy co-twins.

Sequencing input: blood. This clonotype was sampled from a human donor with ulcerative colitis or Crohn's disease, or a healthy co-twin of an affected twin (not recorded which). This chain joins TRBV6-5 and TRBJ2-1; TCRdb outputs TRBD2, but without DNA this stays unchecked. The CDR3 sequence is CASSYQAGGGNEQFF.